This T cell receptor (beta chain) was recovered during a study of persistence of HIV-infected CD4 T cells. General observations from the study: Rare CMV-responding cells carrying HIV-1 proviruses were not analyzed separately for TCR.

The immunoSEQ assay was version 4, run in survey mode. Genomic DNA was diluted to roughly 9.4 ng/uL, up to 1 ug per sample. TCRdb's copy holds only in-frame clones and misses some; the assay was immunoSEQ multiplex PCR. The sample holds some 58,000 clones, 70% to 75% seen once. Cells were stimulated with overlapping HIV-1 Gag 15-mer peptides. CD40L-negative CD69-negative CD45RO-high memory CD4+ T cells were sorted as populations depleted of antigen-responding cells. Adults with HIV-1 started suppressive ART while chronically infected. The trim removed 1 base at V and 6 bases at J, leaving 3 bases unmatched. The length of the CDR3 is 16 residues. From germline, CDR1 is SGHRS and CDR2 YFSETQ. With regard to this clone: As yet, its antigen is unknown.

Here the sequenced sample was CD4+ T cells sorted from PBMCs after roughly 18-hour stimulation, taken from a patient who received antiretroviral therapy. The receptor was isolated from an adult man with HIV who was CMV-seropositive. V usage is TRBV5-1 and J usage is TRBJ2-4, with 14 nucleotides matching TRBD2. CDR3 DNA sequence: TGCGCCAGCAGCTTGTATGGGACTAGCGGGGGAAACATTCAGTACTTC. Protein: CASSLYGTSGGNIQYF.